Shown below are 27 T cell receptor beta chains from a single sample sequenced in a study of cytomegalovirus exposure and HLA in healthy donors. The PCR employed 60 Vbeta primers together with 13 Jbeta primers. Sequencing used immunoSEQ multiplex PCR; TCRdb keeps in-frame clones, though not all of them. There are some 180,000 clones in the sample; 70% to 80% occur only once, and about 1.5% lies in the top ten. Sequencing input: PBMCs. Receptor source: a young man in good health and CMV-seronegative.

The rearrangement joins TRBV6-1 to TRBJ2-6; D not certain. With 4 bases removed from V and 0 bases from J, the gap between germline ends came to 7 bases. Germline CDR1 and CDR2: MNHNS and SASEGT. This CDR3 has 15 residues. In DNA form, the CDR3 reads TGTGCCAGCAGTGTACAGAGCTCTGGGGCCAACGTCCTGACTTTC. It specifies CASSVQSSGANVLTF.

The chain recombines TRBV7-2 with TRBJ2-1; a weak D match, TRBD2 (7 bases). Germline V gene sequence: CDR1 SGHTA, CDR2 FQGNSA. The CDR3 has 17 residues. V was clipped by 4 bases and J by 2 bases, with 18 bases between them. The CDR3 here is CASSSPGGGRTYNEQFF. In nucleotides, the CDR3 is TGTGCCAGCAGCTCCCCTGGGGGGGGGCGAACCTACAATGAGCAGTTCTTC.

This rearrangement joins TRBV30 to TRBJ1-5; TRBD1 aligns across 7 bases. This CDR3 contains 15 residues. Germline V gene sequence: CDR1 GTSNPN, CDR2 SVGIG (reference sequence). V trimming: 5 bases; J trimming: 0 bases; junction bases outside the gene matches: 7. The CDR3 DNA sequence: TGTGCCTGGTCCCCACAGGGGCTTAGCAATCAGCCCCAGCATTTT. Its protein is CAWSPQGLSNQPQHF.

This chain uses TRBV28 with TRBJ1-6; D uncertain. The germline V gene has CDR1 MDHEN and CDR2 SYDVKM. V was pared by 4 bases and J by 7 bases, with 8 bases between. The CDR3 runs to 13 residues. CDR3: CASSSLGNSPLHF. In DNA, the CDR3 is TGTGCCAGCAGTTCACTAGGAAATTCACCCCTCCACTTT. Full variable domain (rest looked up from reference TRBV28 and TRBJ1-6): DVKVTQSSRYLVKRTGEKVFLECVQDMDHENMFWYRQDPGLGLRLIYFSYDVKMKEKGDIPEGYSVSREKKERFSLILESASTNQTSMYLCASSSLGNSPLHFGNGTRLTVT.

A few counts support this clone. The chain employs TRBV4-1 and TRBJ2-7; 8 nucleotides match TRBD1. V shed 1 base, J shed 3 bases, and the junction held 5 bases outside the gene matches. There are 15 residues in the CDR3. Germline CDR1 is MGHRA and CDR2 is YSYEKL. The CDR3 loop is CASSQGSGTGYEQYF. CDR3 in DNA: TGCGCCAGCAGCCAAGGGTCTGGGACAGGCTACGAGCAGTACTTC.

The chain uses TRBV9 and TRBJ1-2; D not resolved. From germline, CDR1 is SGDLS and CDR2 YYNGEE. V gave up 0 bases and J gave up 8 bases, with 14 bases separating them. This CDR3 is 14 amino acids long. The chain's CDR3 is CASSVGEIEGGYTF. For the CDR3, the DNA is TGTGCCAGCAGCGTAGGGGAGATCGAGGGAGGCTACACCTTC.

The chain employs TRBV18 and TRBJ1-5, with 8 nucleotides matching TRBD1. CDR1 and CDR2 (germline): KGHSH, LQKENI. The CDR3 extends over 15 amino acids. V lost 4 bases and J lost 4; bases outside the gene matches: 6. The CDR3 region is CASSQDRARNQPQHF. The CDR3 DNA is TGTGCCAGCTCACAGGACAGGGCCCGAAATCAGCCCCAGCATTTT.

V and J are TRBV19 and TRBJ1-2, with TRBD1 matching over 8 bases. CDR3 length: 14 residues. CDR1 is LNHDA and CDR2 is SQIVND in the germline V gene (reference sequence). The J segment lost 6 bases and the V segment lost 2 bases, leaving 5 bases of the junction unmatched. The CDR3 loop reads CASSIQGAKDGYTF. The CDR3 nucleotides are TGTGCCAGTAGTATACAGGGGGCGAAGGATGGCTACACCTTC.

The CDR3 sequence is CASSEGLAGSTDTQYF. The DNA of the CDR3 is TGTGCCAGCAGTGAAGGGCTAGCGGGGAGCACAGATACGCAGTATTTT. The genes are TRBV2 and TRBJ2-3; 9 nucleotides match TRBD2. V gave up 1 base and J gave up 0 bases; unmatched junction bases: 2. The CDR3 is 16 residues long. CDR1 and CDR2 from the germline V gene are SNHLY and FYNNEI.

The chain is built from TRBV27 and TRBJ2-3, with D unclear. The CDR3 runs 12 residues. The V gene lost 5 bases and the J gene lost 1 base, with 4 bases spanning the gap. Germline values: CDR1 MNHEY, CDR2 SMNVEV (reference sequence). The CDR3, as DNA: TGTGCCAGCAGTCCTCGCACAGATACGCAGTATTTT. The encoded protein is CASSPRTDTQYF.

With regard to this clone: A read error is likely, as this CDR3 ends without the conserved phenylalanine or tryptophan. J is TRBJ2-7 and V is TRBV13, with D tentatively TRBD2 (10 bases). V dropped 3 bases and J dropped 0 bases, with 21 bases sitting between them. This CDR3 has 18 amino acids. Looked up from germline, CDR1 is PRHDT and CDR2 is FYEKMQ (reference sequence). CDR3 sequence (DNA): TGTGCCAGCAGCTTTAGGGGACAGGGACTAGCGAACTCCTACGAGCAGTACCTC. Translating gives CASSFRGQGLANSYEQYL.

This clone appeared a few times. The rearrangement uses TRBV5-1 and TRBJ2-7, with 12 bases that match TRBD2. The junction had 6 bases not matched to a gene; V was cut back by 2 bases and J by 6 bases. The CDR3 runs to 15 residues. Germline loops: CDR1 SGHRS, CDR2 YFSETQ. Here the CDR3 reads CASSFASGGVCEQYF. Here the CDR3 DNA reads TGCGCCAGCAGCTTCGCTAGCGGGGGGGTTTGCGAGCAGTACTTC.

V gene TRBV11-2 combines with J gene TRBJ2-7, with D uncertain. The CDR3 loop spans 14 amino acids. Trimming removed 5 bases at V and 6 bases at J, with 17 bases between. Germline V gene sequence: CDR1 SGHAT, CDR2 FQNNGV. CDR3 sequence: CASSPPGASGEQYF. The CDR3 region has the DNA TGTGCCAGCAGCCCCCCTGGCGCCTCGGGCGAGCAGTACTTC.

The genes are TRBV2 and TRBJ2-2, with a possible D match to TRBD2 (6 bases). The V gene's germline CDR1 is SNHLY and CDR2 FYNNEI. CDR3 length: 15 residues. The V end lost 4 bases, the J end lost 6 bases, and 15 bases lay between the germline ends. In DNA form, the CDR3 reads TGTGCCAGCAGTGGCGGAGGGGAGAGGTCCGGGGAGCTGTTTTTT. This encodes CASSGGGERSGELFF.

V and J are TRBV5-5 and TRBJ2-3; D might be TRBD2 (7 bases). The V and J ends lost 1 base and 4 bases respectively, with 13 bases between them. Germline V gives CDR1 SGHKS, CDR2 YYEKEE (reference sequence). This CDR3 contains 15 residues. The CDR3 here is CASSLIRGGADTQYF. CDR3 sequence (DNA): TGTGCCAGCAGCTTGATCAGGGGAGGGGCAGATACGCAGTATTTT. The full variable domain, its missing parts supplied by reference TRBV5-5 and TRBJ2-3, is DAGVTQSPTHLIKTRGQQVTLRCSPISGHKSVSWYQQVLGQGPQFIFQYYEKEERGRGNFPDRFSARQFPNYSSELNVNALLLGDSALYLCASSLIRGGADTQYFGPGTRLTVL.

The rearrangement joins TRBV19 to TRBJ2-3; 7 nucleotides align to TRBD1. Germline CDR1 and CDR2: LNHDA and SQIVND (reference sequence). The length of the CDR3 is 13 residues. The V gene end was trimmed by 6 bases and the J gene end by 4 bases; junction bases not matched to a gene: 4. The CDR3 DNA reads TGTGCCAGTAGACGGGACAGCGCAGATACGCAGTATTTT. Protein product: CASRRDSADTQYF.

The chain links TRBV11-2 to TRBJ1-2, with 8 bases identical to TRBD1. Germline lookup yields CDR1 SGHAT and CDR2 FQNNGV. CDR3 length: 15 residues. Germline trimming cut 2 bases from V and 8 bases from J; bases unmatched to any gene: 10. CDR3 DNA: TGTGCCAGCAGCTTAACAGGGGGGCTGATAGAGGGCTACACCTTC. This gives the protein CASSLTGGLIEGYTF.

V usage is TRBV15 and J usage is TRBJ2-7; 8 bases fit TRBD2. V shed 5 bases and J 7 bases; nucleotides not matched to a gene: 13. This CDR3 has 15 residues. Germline lookup yields CDR1 LNHNV and CDR2 YYDKDF (reference sequence). The CDR3 DNA reads as TGTGCCACCAGCGCGCGGAGGGGACTAGGACTGGAGCAGTACTTC. This encodes CATSARRGLGLEQYF.

As regards this clone: Other nucleotide sequences in the sample specify the same CDR3. The J gene is TRBJ2-2, the V gene TRBV19; D may be TRBD1 (6 bases). Germline CDR1 LNHDA, CDR2 SQIVND (reference sequence). This CDR3 contains 14 residues. V lost 3 bases, J lost 6 bases, and 11 bases lay in between. DNA for the CDR3: TGTGCCAGTAGTATCGGCAGGGGATCCGGGGAGCTGTTTTTT. Its translation is CASSIGRGSGELFF.

This clone was observed a few times. This chain links TRBV6-6 with TRBJ1-1, with 9 bases lining up with TRBD1. Per the germline V gene, CDR1 is MNHNY and CDR2 is SVGAGI (reference sequence). The trim removed 8 bases at V and 0 bases at J, leaving 7 bases unmatched. This CDR3 spans 15 amino acids. CDR3 nucleotides: TGTGCCAGCGTGCGACAGGGGGTCTTGAACACTGAAGCTTTCTTT. Translated: CASVRQGVLNTEAFF.

This chain uses TRBV5-8 with TRBJ2-7; possible D gene TRBD2, 6 bases. V was cut by 1 base and J by 9 bases, with 20 bases left in between. Looked up from germline, CDR1 is SGHTS and CDR2 is YDEGEE. The CDR3 runs to 15 residues. The DNA for the CDR3 is TGTGCCAGCAGCTTGATGGCTGAAGGGGCGGGGAGGCAGTACTTC. Protein sequence: CASSLMAEGAGRQYF.

The CDR3 here is CAWSVGTGNSPLHF. The CDR3 nucleotides are TGTGCCTGGAGTGTCGGGACAGGCAATTCACCCCTCCACTTT. The chain recombines TRBV30 with TRBJ1-6; 8 positions agree with TRBD1. This CDR3 is built from 14 residues. The J segment lost 7 bases and the V segment lost 0 bases, leaving 2 bases of the junction unmatched. Per the germline V gene, CDR1 is GTSNPN and CDR2 is SVGIG (reference sequence).

This rearrangement joins TRBV2 to TRBJ1-4; TRBD1 matches at 8 bases. V dropped 5 bases and J dropped 4; count of bases not matched to a gene: 3. Germline V gives CDR1 SNHLY, CDR2 FYNNEI. CDR3 length: 14 amino acids. The CDR3 DNA reads as TGTGCCAGCAGTTACGACAGGGGTAATGAAAAACTGTTTTTT. It translates to CASSYDRGNEKLFF.

This clone was counted a few times. The rearrangement uses TRBV7-8 and TRBJ1-5; unclear D gene. In germline, CDR1 is SGHVS, CDR2 FQNEAQ. The CDR3 has 16 residues. Trimming pared 4 bases from V and 2 bases from J, leaving 15 bases between. The CDR3 loop reads CASSWRQGGGNQPQHF. The CDR3 nucleotides read TGTGCCAGCAGCTGGAGGCAAGGAGGTGGCAATCAGCCCCAGCATTTT.

The rearrangement uses TRBV6-5 and TRBJ2-7; a possible D gene is TRBD1 (6 bases). The ends were cut back, 4 bases at V and 0 bases at J, with 16 bases in the middle. The CDR3 totals 16 residues. Germline V gene lookup returns CDR1 MNHEY and CDR2 SVGAGI. The CDR3 loop reads CASSLGGRDSSYEQYF. In nucleotides, the CDR3 is TGTGCCAGCAGTTTAGGGGGAAGGGATTCCTCCTACGAGCAGTACTTC.

The chain uses TRBV7-2 and TRBJ2-1, with D possibly TRBD2 on 6 matching bases. Trimming pared 4 bases from V and 4 bases from J, leaving 17 bases between. The CDR3 covers 16 residues. Germline loops: CDR1 SGHTA, CDR2 FQGNSA. CDR3 sequence reads: CASSSLASALYNEQFF. The CDR3 region has the DNA TGTGCCAGCAGCTCCCTTGCTAGCGCCCTATACAATGAGCAGTTCTTC.

This clone came up a few times. The chain carries TRBV6-1 and TRBJ2-2; a weak D match, TRBD1 (5 bases). The CDR3 is 16 amino acids. Germline CDR1 is MNHNS and CDR2 is SASEGT. V lost 4 bases and J lost 2, with 14 bases in between. The CDR3 coding sequence is TGTGCCAGCAGTGGGGGCCCGAGTGTTAACACCGGGGAGCTGTTTTTT. It yields the protein CASSGGPSVNTGELFF.